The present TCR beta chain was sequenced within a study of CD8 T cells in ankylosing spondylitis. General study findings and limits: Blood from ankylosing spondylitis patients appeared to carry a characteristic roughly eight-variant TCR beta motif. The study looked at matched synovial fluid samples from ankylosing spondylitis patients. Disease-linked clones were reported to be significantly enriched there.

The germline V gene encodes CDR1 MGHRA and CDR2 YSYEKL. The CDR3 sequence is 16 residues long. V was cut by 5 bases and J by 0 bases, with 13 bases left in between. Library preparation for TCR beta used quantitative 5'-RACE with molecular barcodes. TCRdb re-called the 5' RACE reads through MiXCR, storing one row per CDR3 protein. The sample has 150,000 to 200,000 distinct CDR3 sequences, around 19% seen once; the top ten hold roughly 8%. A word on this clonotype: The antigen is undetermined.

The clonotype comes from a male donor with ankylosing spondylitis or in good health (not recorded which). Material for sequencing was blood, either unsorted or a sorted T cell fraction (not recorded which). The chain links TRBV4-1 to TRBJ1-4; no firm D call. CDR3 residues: CASSKNHLATNEKLFF. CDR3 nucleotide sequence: TGCGCCAGCAGCAAGAACCACCTTGCAACTAATGAAAAACTGTTTTTT.